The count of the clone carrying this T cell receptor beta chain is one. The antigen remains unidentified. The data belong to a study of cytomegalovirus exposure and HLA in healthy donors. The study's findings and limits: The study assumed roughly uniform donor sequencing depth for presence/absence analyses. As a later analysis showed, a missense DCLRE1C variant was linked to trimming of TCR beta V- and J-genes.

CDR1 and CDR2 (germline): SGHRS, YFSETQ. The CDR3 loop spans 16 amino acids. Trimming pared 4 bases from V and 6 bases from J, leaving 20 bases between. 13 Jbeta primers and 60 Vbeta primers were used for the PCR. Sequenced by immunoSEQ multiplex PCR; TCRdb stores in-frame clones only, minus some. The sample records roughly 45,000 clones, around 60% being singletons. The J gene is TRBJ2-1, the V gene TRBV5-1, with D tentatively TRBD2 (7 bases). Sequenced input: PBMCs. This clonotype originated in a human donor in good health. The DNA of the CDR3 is TGCGCCAGCAGCGACCCCATTCCTGGGGGGGCCAATGAGCAGTTCTTC. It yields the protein CASSDPIPGGANEQFF.